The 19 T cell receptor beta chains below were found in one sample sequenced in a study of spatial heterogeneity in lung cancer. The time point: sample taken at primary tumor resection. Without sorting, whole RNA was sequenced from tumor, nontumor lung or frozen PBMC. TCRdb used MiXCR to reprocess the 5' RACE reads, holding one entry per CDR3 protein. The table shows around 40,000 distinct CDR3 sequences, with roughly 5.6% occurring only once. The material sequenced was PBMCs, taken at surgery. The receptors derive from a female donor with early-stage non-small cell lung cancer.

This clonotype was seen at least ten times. The CDR3 bases are TGTGCCAGCAGCCAGAGGGAAGCTGGAAACACCATATATTTT. Encoded protein: CASSQREAGNTIYF. V and J are TRBV3-1 and TRBJ1-3; the D is unclear. There are 14 residues in the CDR3. V lost 3 bases, J lost 2 bases, and 8 bases lay in between. Germline CDR1 is LGHDT and CDR2 is YNNKEL (reference sequence).

This CDR3 is CASSPGVTNEKLFF. CDR3 coding DNA: TGTGCCAGCAGCCCGGGCGTAACTAATGAAAAACTGTTTTTT. The chain joins TRBV7-9 to TRBJ1-4; D is ambiguous. In germline, CDR1 is SEHNR, CDR2 FQNEAQ (reference sequence). There are 14 residues in the CDR3. Deletions cut 5 bases from V and 1 base from J, with 8 bases between.

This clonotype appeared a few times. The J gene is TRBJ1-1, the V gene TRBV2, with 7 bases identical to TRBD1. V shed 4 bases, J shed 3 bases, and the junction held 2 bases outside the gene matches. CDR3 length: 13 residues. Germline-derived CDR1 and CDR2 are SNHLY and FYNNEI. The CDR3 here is CASSVDRDTEAFF. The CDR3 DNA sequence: TGTGCCAGCAGTGTTGACAGGGACACTGAAGCTTTCTTT.

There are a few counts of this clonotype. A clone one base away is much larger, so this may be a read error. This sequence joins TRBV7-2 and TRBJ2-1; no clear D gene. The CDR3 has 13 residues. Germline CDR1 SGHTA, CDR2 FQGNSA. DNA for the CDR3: TGTGTCAGCAGCTTGTCCTCATACAATGAGCAGTTCTTC. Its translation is CVSSLSSYNEQFF.

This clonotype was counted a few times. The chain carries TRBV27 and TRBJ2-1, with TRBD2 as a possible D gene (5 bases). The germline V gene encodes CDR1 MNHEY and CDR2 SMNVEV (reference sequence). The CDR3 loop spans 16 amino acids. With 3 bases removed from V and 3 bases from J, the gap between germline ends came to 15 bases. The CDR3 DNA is TGTGCCAGCAGTTTGAGCGGTCAGAAAGGCTACAATGAGCAGTTCTTC. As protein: CASSLSGQKGYNEQFF.

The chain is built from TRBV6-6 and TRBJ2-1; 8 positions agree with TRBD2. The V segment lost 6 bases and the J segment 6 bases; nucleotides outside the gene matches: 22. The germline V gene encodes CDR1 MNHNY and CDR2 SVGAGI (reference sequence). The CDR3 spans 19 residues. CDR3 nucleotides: TGTGCCAGCAGCCTGAGGGCCTTACAATTGTCCCGGGGGGGCAATGAGCAGTTCTTC. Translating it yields CASSLRALQLSRGGNEQFF.

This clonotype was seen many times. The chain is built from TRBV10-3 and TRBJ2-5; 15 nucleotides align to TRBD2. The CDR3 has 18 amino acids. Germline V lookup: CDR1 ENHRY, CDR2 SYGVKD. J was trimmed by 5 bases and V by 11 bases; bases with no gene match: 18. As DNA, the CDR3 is TGTGCCTCACCCCACGGGGGACTAGCGGGGGGCCAAGGGGAGACCCAGTACTTC. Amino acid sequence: CASPHGGLAGGQGETQYF.

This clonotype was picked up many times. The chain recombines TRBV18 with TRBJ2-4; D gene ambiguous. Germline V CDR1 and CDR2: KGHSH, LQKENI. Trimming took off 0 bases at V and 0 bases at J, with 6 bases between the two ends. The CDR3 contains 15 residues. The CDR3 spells CASSPPSLAKNIQYF. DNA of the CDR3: TGTGCCAGCTCACCACCGTCGCTAGCCAAAAACATTCAGTACTTC.

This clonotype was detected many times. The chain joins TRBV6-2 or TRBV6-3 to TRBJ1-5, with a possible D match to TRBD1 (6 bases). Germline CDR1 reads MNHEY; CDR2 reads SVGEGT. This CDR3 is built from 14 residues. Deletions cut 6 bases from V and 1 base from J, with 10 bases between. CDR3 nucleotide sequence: TGTGCCAGCAGAGAGGGGGGAAGCAATCAGCCCCAGCATTTT. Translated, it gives CASREGGSNQPQHF.

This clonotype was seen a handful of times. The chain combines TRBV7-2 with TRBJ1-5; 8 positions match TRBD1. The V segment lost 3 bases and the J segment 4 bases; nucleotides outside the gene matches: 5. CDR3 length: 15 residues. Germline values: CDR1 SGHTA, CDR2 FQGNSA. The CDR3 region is CASSLGDRLNQPQHF. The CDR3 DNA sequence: TGTGCCAGCAGCTTGGGGGACAGGTTAAATCAGCCCCAGCATTTT.

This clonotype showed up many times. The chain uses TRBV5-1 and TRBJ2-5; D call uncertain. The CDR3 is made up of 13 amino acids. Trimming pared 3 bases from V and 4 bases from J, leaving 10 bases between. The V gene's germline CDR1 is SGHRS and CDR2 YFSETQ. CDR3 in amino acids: CASSSADLETQYF. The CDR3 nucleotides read TGCGCCAGCAGCTCCGCAGATCTAGAGACCCAGTACTTC.

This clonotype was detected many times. The CDR3 here is CSARVQGASRYTF. The DNA of the CDR3 is TGCAGTGCTAGAGTACAGGGGGCATCGCGCTACACCTTC. The chain couples TRBV20-1 to TRBJ1-2; the match to TRBD1 covers 9 bases. Unmatched junction bases numbered 6, after V lost 1 base and J lost 9 bases. The germline V gene encodes CDR1 DFQATT and CDR2 SNEGSKA (reference sequence). The CDR3 spans 13 residues.

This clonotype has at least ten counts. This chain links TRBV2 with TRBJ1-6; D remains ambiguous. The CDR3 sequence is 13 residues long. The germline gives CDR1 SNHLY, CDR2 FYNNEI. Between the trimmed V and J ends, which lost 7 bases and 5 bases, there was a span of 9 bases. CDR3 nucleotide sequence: TGTGCCAGCATGCGAGTTGATAATTCACCCCTCCACTTT. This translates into CASMRVDNSPLHF.

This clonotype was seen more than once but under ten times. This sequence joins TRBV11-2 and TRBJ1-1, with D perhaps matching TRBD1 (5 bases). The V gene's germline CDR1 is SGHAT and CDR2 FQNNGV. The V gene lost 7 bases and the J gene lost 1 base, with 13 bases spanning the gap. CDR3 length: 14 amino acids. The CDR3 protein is CASNTGQANTEAFF. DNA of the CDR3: TGTGCCAGCAACACAGGCCAAGCGAACACTGAAGCTTTCTTT.

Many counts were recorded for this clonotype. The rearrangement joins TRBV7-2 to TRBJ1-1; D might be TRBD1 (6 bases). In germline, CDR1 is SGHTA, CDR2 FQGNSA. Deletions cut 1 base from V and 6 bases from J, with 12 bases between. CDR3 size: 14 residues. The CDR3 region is CASSLVGGSPEAFF. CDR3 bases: TGTGCCAGCAGCTTAGTGGGGGGCAGCCCTGAAGCTTTCTTT.

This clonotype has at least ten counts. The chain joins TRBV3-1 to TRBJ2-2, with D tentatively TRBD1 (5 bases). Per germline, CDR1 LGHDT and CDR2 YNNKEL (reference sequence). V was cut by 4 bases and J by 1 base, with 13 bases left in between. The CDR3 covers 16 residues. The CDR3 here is CASSRIRGRNTGELFF. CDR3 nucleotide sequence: TGTGCCAGCAGCCGCATAAGGGGTAGGAACACCGGGGAGCTGTTTTTT.

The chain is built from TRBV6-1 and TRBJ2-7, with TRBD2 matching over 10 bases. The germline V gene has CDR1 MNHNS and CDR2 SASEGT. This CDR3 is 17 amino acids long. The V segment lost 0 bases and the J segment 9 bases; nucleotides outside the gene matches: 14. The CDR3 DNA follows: TGTGCCAGCAGTGAAGCGCGGGCTAGCGGGGGCCAACTAGTGCAGTACTTC. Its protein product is CASSEARASGGQLVQYF.

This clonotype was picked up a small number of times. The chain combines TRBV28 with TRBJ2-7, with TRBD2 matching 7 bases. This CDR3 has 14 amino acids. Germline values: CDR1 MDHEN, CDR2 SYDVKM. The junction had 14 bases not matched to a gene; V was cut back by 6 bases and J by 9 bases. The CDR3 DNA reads TGTGCCAGCAGATGGGTTGGCGGGGGTTCCGCGCAGTACTTC. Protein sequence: CASRWVGGGSAQYF. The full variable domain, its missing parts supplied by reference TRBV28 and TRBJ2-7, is DVKVTQSSRYLVKRTGEKVFLECVQDMDHENMFWYRQDPGLGLRLIYFSYDVKMKEKGDIPEGYSVSREKKERFSLILESASTNQTSMYLCASRWVGGGSAQYFGPGTRLTVT.

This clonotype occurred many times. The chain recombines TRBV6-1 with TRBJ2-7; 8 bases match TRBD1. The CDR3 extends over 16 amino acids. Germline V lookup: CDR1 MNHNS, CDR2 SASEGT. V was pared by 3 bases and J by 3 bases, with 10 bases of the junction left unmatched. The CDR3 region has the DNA TGTGCCAGCAGTGATGCGTTCCGGGACAGGTACTACGAGCAGTACTTC. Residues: CASSDAFRDRYYEQYF.